These T cell receptor beta chains were read from a single sample in a study of blood T cell repertoires in COVID-19. The table came from immunoSEQ multiplex PCR; TCRdb's copy has only in-frame clones and leaves some out. The repertoire holds under 45,000 clones, approximately 90% seen once, with roughly 25% in the top ten. The sequenced sample consisted of peripheral blood. The receptors originated from a woman at least 80 years old in a cohort sampled during active or convalescent COVID-19. Both conserved end residues are part of each CDR3. D genes are given only for firm matches. Some rows mark clone size as missing; the rest say once, few, many or name a class of expanded clone.

D: TRBD1; V: TRBV5-4; size: .; J: TRBJ1-2; DNA: TGTGCCAGCAGCCTGCGGACAGGGGGGATCTATGGCTACACCTTC; CDR3: CASSLRTGGIYGYTF
D: TRBD2; V: TRBV5-8; size: .; J: TRBJ2-7; DNA: TGTGCCAGCAGCCCGGGACTACCATCCTACGAGCAGTACTTC; CDR3: CASSPGLPSYEQYF
D: .; V: TRBV7-2; size: .; J: TRBJ2-7; DNA: TGTGCCAGCAACGAGGGCTATTACTACGAGCAGTACTTC; CDR3: CASNEGYYYEQYF
D: .; V: TRBV9; size: .; J: TRBJ1-1; DNA: TGTGCCAGCAGCGTCCAGGGTAGCACTGAAGCTTTCTTT; CDR3: CASSVQGSTEAFF
D: TRBD2; V: TRBV6-5; size: .; J: TRBJ2-3; DNA: TGTGCCAGCAGGTCCGGGACTAGCGTCACAGATACGCAGTATTTT; CDR3: CASRSGTSVTDTQYF
D: TRBD1; V: TRBV2; size: .; J: TRBJ2-7; DNA: TGTGCCAGCCAGGGGGTCTACGAGCAGTACTTC; CDR3: CASQGVYEQYF
D: .; V: TRBV2; size: .; J: TRBJ2-5; DNA: TGTGCCAGCAGTGAAGCTGCACTGGAGGGGGAGACCCAGTACTTC; CDR3: CASSEAALEGETQYF
D: TRBD1; V: TRBV29-1; size: few; J: TRBJ1-1; DNA: TGCGCCTACAGGGGGCCGGGTACTGAAGCTTTCTTT; CDR3: CAYRGPGTEAFF
D: .; V: TRBV5-1; size: .; J: TRBJ2-5; DNA: TGCGCCAGCAGCTTGGGGACAGTACAAGAGACCCAGTACTTC; CDR3: CASSLGTVQETQYF
D: .; V: TRBV9; size: .; J: TRBJ2-7; DNA: TGTGCCAGCAGCCCTACAGGGAACTACGAGCAGTACTTC; CDR3: CASSPTGNYEQYF
D: .; V: TRBV10-3; size: .; J: TRBJ1-1; DNA: TGTGCCATATCAAAGAACACTGAAGCTTTCTTT; CDR3: CAISKNTEAFF
D: TRBD1; V: TRBV10-1; size: .; J: TRBJ2-1; DNA: TGCGCCAGCAGTGAGAGACAGGGAAGTTACAATGAGCAGTTCTTC; CDR3: CASSERQGSYNEQFF
D: TRBD1; V: TRBV6-2/TRBV6-3; size: .; J: TRBJ1-2; DNA: TGTGCCAGCAGTGGACGGACAGGGGAGCTTGGCTACACCTTC; CDR3: CASSGRTGELGYTF
D: .; V: TRBV19; size: .; J: TRBJ1-4; DNA: TGTGCCAGTACCCTGGACAGCCCTAATGAAAAACTGTTTTTT; CDR3: CASTLDSPNEKLFF
D: .; V: TRBV5-5; size: .; J: TRBJ1-2; DNA: TGTGCCAGCAGCTTGGCCATGTCGGGGTCAAGTCGGTATGGCTACACCTTC; CDR3: CASSLAMSGSSRYGYTF
D: TRBD1; V: TRBV11-2; size: .; J: TRBJ2-7; DNA: TGTGCCAGCAGCTTAACACAGGGGGCCACCTACGAGCAGTACTTC; CDR3: CASSLTQGATYEQYF
D: .; V: TRBV11-1; size: .; J: TRBJ2-5; DNA: TGTGCCAGCAGCCCAGAGGCTAGTAAAGAGACCCAGTACTTC; CDR3: CASSPEASKETQYF
D: .; V: TRBV5-8; size: medium-sized; J: TRBJ1-1; DNA: TGTGCCAGCAGCCATCCCCCACAACTGAACACTGAAGCTTTCTTT; CDR3: CASSHPPQLNTEAFF
D: .; V: TRBV5-4; size: once; J: TRBJ2-2; DNA: TGTGCCAGCAGCCCGACAGGGAACACCGGGGAGCTGTTTTTT; CDR3: CASSPTGNTGELFF
D: .; V: TRBV5-4; size: few; J: TRBJ2-6; DNA: TGTGCCAGCAGCTTGGGGCCAGATCCTGGGGCCAACGTCCTGACTTTC; CDR3: CASSLGPDPGANVLTF
D: .; V: TRBV4-3; size: .; J: TRBJ1-2; DNA: TGCGCCAGCAGCCAAGATTACCTAGGTAGCTATGGCTACACCTTC; CDR3: CASSQDYLGSYGYTF
D: .; V: TRBV5-5; size: once; J: TRBJ1-5; DNA: TGTGCCAGCAGCTTTACTACGGATCAGCCCCAGCATTTT; CDR3: CASSFTTDQPQHF
D: .; V: TRBV5-1; size: .; J: TRBJ2-5; DNA: TGCGCCAGCAGCCTAGGGGCTACCCAAGAGACCCAGTACTTC; CDR3: CASSLGATQETQYF
D: .; V: TRBV10-3; size: .; J: TRBJ1-5; DNA: TGTGCCATCAGTGCGGAGGTTAGCCAGCCCCAGCATTTT; CDR3: CAISAEVSQPQHF
D: TRBD2; V: TRBV7-7; size: .; J: TRBJ2-3; DNA: TGTGCTAGCAGCCGATCCCCAGCGGGGCACACAGATACGCAGTATTTT; CDR3: CASSRSPAGHTDTQYF
D: .; V: TRBV28; size: few; J: TRBJ1-1; DNA: TGTGCCAGCAGTTTGGTCGGGGGGGGCGAGAGGGCTTTCTTT; CDR3: CASSLVGGGERAFF
D: .; V: TRBV10-1; size: .; J: TRBJ1-1; DNA: TGCGCCAGCAGTGAGTCGGGCGGGAGTCACACTGAAGCTTTCTTT; CDR3: CASSESGGSHTEAFF
D: .; V: TRBV30; size: .; J: TRBJ2-1; DNA: TGTGCCTGGAGTGTAAAGCGGAGCTCCTACAATGAGCAGTTCTTC; CDR3: CAWSVKRSSYNEQFF
D: TRBD2; V: TRBV7-9; size: .; J: TRBJ2-7; DNA: TGTGCCAGCAGCGCGGAGAGACTAGCGGGCCACGAGCAGTACTTC; CDR3: CASSAERLAGHEQYF
D: .; V: TRBV24-1; size: .; J: TRBJ1-1; DNA: TGTGCCACCAGTGATTTGACAGGGAGAGCTTTCTTT; CDR3: CATSDLTGRAFF
D: TRBD1; V: TRBV10-3; size: .; J: TRBJ1-2; DNA: TGTGCCATCAGTGAGTCGGCGACAGGGGACTATGGCTACACCTTC; CDR3: CAISESATGDYGYTF
D: TRBD1; V: TRBV6-4; size: .; J: TRBJ1-2; DNA: TGTGCCAGCAGTGAAAAGGAGGGGGCTAATGGCTACACCTTC; CDR3: CASSEKEGANGYTF
D: .; V: TRBV4-1; size: .; J: TRBJ1-3; DNA: TGCGCCAGCAGTCTCACGAGCTTAGACTCTGGAAACACCATATATTTT; CDR3: CASSLTSLDSGNTIYF
D: TRBD1; V: TRBV5-1; size: .; J: TRBJ1-2; DNA: TGCGCCAGCAGCCCTGGAAGGGACAGCTATGGCTACACCTTC; CDR3: CASSPGRDSYGYTF
D: .; V: TRBV3-1/TRBV3-2; size: .; J: TRBJ1-1; DNA: TGTGCCAGCAGCCCTTTCGACAGTATGAACACTGAAGCTTTCTTT; CDR3: CASSPFDSMNTEAFF
D: TRBD1; V: TRBV27; size: .; J: TRBJ1-6; DNA: TGTGCCAGCAGACCTTTGACAGGGGGGAATTCACCCCTCCACTTT; CDR3: CASRPLTGGNSPLHF
D: TRBD1; V: TRBV6-2/TRBV6-3; size: .; J: TRBJ1-2; DNA: TGTGCCAGCAGCGCCGGGACAGGGGCGGCCTATGGCTACACCTTC; CDR3: CASSAGTGAAYGYTF
D: TRBD2; V: TRBV5-4; size: .; J: TRBJ2-1; DNA: TGTGCCAGCACCCCGAGGTTATCCAGCGGGGGCCTCCCCTACAATGAGCAGTTCTTC; CDR3: CASTPRLSSGGLPYNEQFF
D: .; V: TRBV7-8; size: .; J: TRBJ1-2; DNA: TGTGCCAGCAGCTTAATTCTGGCAGACTATGGCTACACCTTC; CDR3: CASSLILADYGYTF
D: .; V: TRBV10-3; size: medium-sized; J: TRBJ1-2; DNA: TGTGCCATCCGTCGTGAGGACTATGGCTACACCTTC; CDR3: CAIRREDYGYTF
D: TRBD2; V: TRBV10-3; size: .; J: TRBJ2-3; DNA: TGTGCCATCTGCGGGAGTGGGGCAGATACGCAGTATTTT; CDR3: CAICGSGADTQYF
D: TRBD2; V: TRBV5-5; size: .; J: TRBJ2-7; DNA: TGTGCCAGCAGCTTGCTGGGAGGGTTCAGCTCCTACGAGCAGTACTTC; CDR3: CASSLLGGFSSYEQYF
D: TRBD2; V: TRBV6-5; size: .; J: TRBJ2-1; DNA: TGTGCCAGCAGTCTTAGCGGGGGCTCCTACAATGAGCAGTTCTTC; CDR3: CASSLSGGSYNEQFF
D: .; V: TRBV7-3; size: .; J: TRBJ1-1; DNA: TGTGCCAGCAGCTTTGGAGGTGGCACTGAAGCTTTCTTT; CDR3: CASSFGGGTEAFF
D: .; V: TRBV30; size: .; J: TRBJ1-5; DNA: TGTGCCTGGAGTGGGGAGGGCACTCAGCCCCAGCATTTT; CDR3: CAWSGEGTQPQHF
D: .; V: TRBV6-1; size: .; J: TRBJ2-7; DNA: TGTGCCAGCAGTGAATTCGGTGCGCCGGGAGTGGCCTACGAGCAGTACTTC; CDR3: CASSEFGAPGVAYEQYF